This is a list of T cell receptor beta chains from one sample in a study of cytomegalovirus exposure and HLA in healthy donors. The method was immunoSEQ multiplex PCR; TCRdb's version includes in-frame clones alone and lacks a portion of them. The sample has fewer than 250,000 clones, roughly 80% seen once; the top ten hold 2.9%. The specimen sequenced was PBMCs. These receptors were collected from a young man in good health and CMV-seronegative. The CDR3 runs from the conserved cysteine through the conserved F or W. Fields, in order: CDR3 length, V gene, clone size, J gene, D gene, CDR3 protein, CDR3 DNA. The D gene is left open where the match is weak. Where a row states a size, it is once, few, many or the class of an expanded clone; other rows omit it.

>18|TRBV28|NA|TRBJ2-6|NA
CASSPSSRLGSGASVLTF
TGTGCCAGCAGTCCCAGTTCTAGGTTGGGGTCTGGGGCCAGCGTCCTGACTTTC
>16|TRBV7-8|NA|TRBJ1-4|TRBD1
CASSTRGQGAWEKLFF
TGTGCCAGCAGCACACGCGGACAGGGGGCATGGGAAAAACTGTTTTTT
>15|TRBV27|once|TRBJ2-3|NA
CASALEPGGTDTQYF
TGTGCCAGCGCGCTCGAGCCCGGGGGCACAGATACGCAGTATTTT
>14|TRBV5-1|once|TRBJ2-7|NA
CASSHRDWGLEQYF
TGCGCCAGCAGCCACCGGGACTGGGGACTTGAGCAGTACTTC
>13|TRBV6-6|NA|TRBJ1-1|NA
CASTWGTNTEAFF
TGTGCCAGCACTTGGGGGACAAACACTGAAGCTTTCTTT
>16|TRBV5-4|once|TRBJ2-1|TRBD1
CASSLPGQGFFTEQFF
TGTGCCAGCAGCTTGCCGGGACAGGGTTTTTTCACTGAGCAGTTCTTC
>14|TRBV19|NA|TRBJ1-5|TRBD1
CASNDGQVNQPQHF
TGTGCCAGTAATGATGGACAGGTCAATCAGCCCCAGCATTTT
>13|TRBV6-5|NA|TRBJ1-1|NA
CASRNGPSSEAFF
TGTGCCAGCAGGAATGGCCCTTCATCTGAAGCTTTCTTT
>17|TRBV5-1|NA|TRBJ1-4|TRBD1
CASGDRGASYTNEKLFF
TGCGCCAGCGGCGACAGGGGCGCGAGTTACACTAATGAAAAACTGTTTTTT
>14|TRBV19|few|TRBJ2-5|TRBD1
CASRGTGTQETQYF
TGTGCCAGTAGAGGGACAGGGACCCAAGAGACCCAGTACTTC
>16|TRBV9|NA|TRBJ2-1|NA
CASSVVPEVTVSEQFF
TGTGCCAGCAGCGTAGTCCCAGAGGTGACGGTGAGTGAGCAGTTCTTC
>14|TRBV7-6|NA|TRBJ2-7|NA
CASSLGAGSGEQYF
TGTGCCAGCAGCTTAGGTGCAGGGTCTGGCGAGCAGTACTTC
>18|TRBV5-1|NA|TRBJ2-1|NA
CASSPTRSGVSSYNEQFF
TGCGCCAGCAGCCCTACCCGCTCTGGAGTCAGCTCCTACAATGAGCAGTTCTTC
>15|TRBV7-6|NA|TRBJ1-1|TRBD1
CASSPRQGLNTEAFF
TGTGCCAGCAGCCCAAGACAGGGCCTGAACACTGAAGCTTTCTTT
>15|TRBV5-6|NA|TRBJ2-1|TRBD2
CASSLIAGGPNEQFF
TGTGCCAGCAGCTTAATAGCGGGGGGACCCAATGAGCAGTTCTTC
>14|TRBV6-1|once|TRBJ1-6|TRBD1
CASKLQQGASPLHF
TGTGCCAGCAAACTCCAGCAGGGGGCCTCACCCCTCCACTTT
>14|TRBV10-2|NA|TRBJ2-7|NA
CASSEGGLSYEQYF
TGCGCCAGCAGTGAGGGCGGCCTCTCCTACGAGCAGTACTTC
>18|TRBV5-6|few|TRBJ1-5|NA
CASSSLGWGGYSNQPQHF
TGTGCCAGCAGCTCTTTAGGCTGGGGGGGGTATAGCAATCAGCCCCAGCATTTT
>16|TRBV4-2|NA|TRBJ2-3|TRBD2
CASSQDGGERTDTQYF
TGTGCCAGCAGCCAAGACGGGGGGGAGCGCACAGATACGCAGTATTTT
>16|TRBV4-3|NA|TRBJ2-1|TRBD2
CASSHASGGLYNEQFF
TGCGCCAGCAGCCACGCATCGGGGGGGCTCTACAATGAGCAGTTCTTC
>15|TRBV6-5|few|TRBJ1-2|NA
CASSYGGTANYGYTF
TGTGCCAGCAGTTACGGAGGAACAGCTAACTATGGCTACACCTTC
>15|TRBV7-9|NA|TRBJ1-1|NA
CASSLHEGFYSEAFF
TGTGCCAGCAGCTTACACGAGGGCTTTTACTCTGAAGCTTTCTTT
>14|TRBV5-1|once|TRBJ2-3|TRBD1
CASSSGQGADTQYF
TGCGCCAGCAGCTCCGGACAGGGTGCAGATACGCAGTATTTT
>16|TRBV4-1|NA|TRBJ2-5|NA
CASSRSPRTDQETQYF
TGCGCCAGCAGCCGTTCGCCGAGGACAGATCAAGAGACCCAGTACTTC